This T cell receptor (beta chain) was profiled in a study of blood T cell repertoires in COVID-19. Study in general: There were acute and convalescent COVID-19 samples, and they came from the United States, Italy and Spain. PBMCs, B-cell-depleted T cells, or T cells were the source of the cDNA or gDNA that made up the material.

CDR1 is LGHNA and CDR2 is YSLEER in the germline V gene. Trimming took 0 bases from V and 7 from J; bases not matched to a gene: 16. The CDR3 loop spans 20 amino acids. How the authors handled the data: Reference gene primer amplification gave estimated nucleated cell counts. The repertoire was sequenced with immunoSEQ multiplex PCR; TCRdb's copy has only in-frame clones and lacks some. That table is the source of V, J and clone size, and D and trimming were worked out from the DNA. The profile shows about 74,000 clones, around 86% of them singletons. The chain recombines TRBV4-3 with TRBJ2-2; TRBD1 aligns across 11 bases. The receptor was derived from a woman aged 80 or over with active or convalescent COVID-19. Sequenced material: peripheral blood. CDR3 coding DNA: TGCGCCAGCAGCCAAGATCTAGTAGGGACAGGGGGATCAACGGGCGGGGAGCTGTTTTTT. Translation gives CASSQDLVGTGGSTGGELFF.